Shown below are 10 T cell receptor delta chains from a single sample sequenced in a study of γδ T cells in repeated Plasmodium falciparum infection. TCRdb re-called the multiplex PCR reads via CATT. This table has approximately 53,000 delta-chain clones, over 1.5% appearing once. Gammadelta T cells were flow-sorted from PBMC into Vgamma9/Vdelta2+ and Vdelta2-negative populations for bulk analysis. The sequenced sample consisted of gamma-delta T cells from blood. These receptors originate from a pool of human donors (malaria-infected and uninfected, not separated).

In regard to this clone: The amino acid sequence in TCRdb belongs to a much larger clone and departs from this DNA's translation at residues 5 and 16, likely a sequencing read error; the sequence shown is translated from the DNA. The V gene is TRDV1, the J gene TRDJ1, with D perhaps matching TRDD3 (5 bases). Trimming removed 4 bases from V and 3 bases from J, with 33 bases in between. The CDR3 consists of 21 residues. The germline V gene encodes CDR1 TSWWSYY and CDR2 QGS. The CDR3 DNA is TGTGCTCTTGGGGGACTAGCGGTGGCGGGATCCTCAAGATGGTACGCCGATAAACTCATCTTT. Translating it yields CALGGLAVAGSSRWYADKLIF.

This clone came up many times. The TCRdb record carries a much larger clone's protein, which differs from this DNA's translation at residue 10; a read error is the likely cause, and the protein listed here is the DNA translation. The rearrangement uses TRDV1 and TRDJ1; 7 bases are shared with TRDD3. J gave up 1 base and V 2 bases, and 31 bases lay outside the gene matches. The CDR3 contains 24 residues. The germline gives CDR1 TSWWSYY, CDR2 QGS. The CDR3 sequence: CALGEGEGTAIPVLGIACTDKLIF. As DNA, the CDR3 is TGTGCTCTTGGGGAAGGGGAAGGAACGGCCATTCCAGTACTGGGGATTGCCTGCACCGATAAACTCATCTTT.

This clone was seen a handful of times. This DNA's translation and the protein TCRdb lists, from a much larger clone, do not match at residue 12, likely due to a read error; the protein shown is translated from the DNA. The V gene call reads TRDV2; no J gene was called. The CDR3 is made up of 14 amino acids. Germline CDR1 GEAIGNYY, CDR2 EKD. The CDR3 region is CACDTVGNPGPPIF. The CDR3 nucleotides read TGTGCCTGTGACACCGTGGGAAACCCCGGACCCCCGATCTTT.

As regards this clone: It differs at one base from a far larger clone, so likely a read error. This CDR3 is also generated by other DNA sequences in the sample. No call exists for the J gene, whereas the V gene is TRDV1; the D call TRDD3 from the table was never checked on the DNA. CDR3 length: 21 amino acids. The germline V gene has CDR1 TSWWSYY and CDR2 QGS. CDR3 protein: CALGELAVAGSSRWYTDKLIF. DNA for the CDR3: TGTGCTCTTGGGGAACTGGCGGTGGCGGGATCCTCAAGGTGGTACACCGATAAACTTATCTTT.

As concerns this clone: This DNA translates differently at residue 20 from the TCRdb protein, which is that of a much larger clone; a read error is likely, and the protein shown is the DNA's own translation. With the J gene uncalled, the V gene is TRDV1; the table gives TRDD3 as D, unverified against the DNA. Germline V CDR1 and CDR2: TSWWSYY, QGS. The CDR3 sequence is 21 residues long. The CDR3: CALGELKSFLKYWGDTDKLTF. The CDR3 bases are TGTGCTCTTGGGGAACTGAAGAGCTTCCTAAAGTACTGGGGGGATACCGATAAACTCACCTTT.

This clone has just a few counts. This DNA's translation and the protein TCRdb lists, from a much larger clone, do not match at residue 3, likely due to a read error; the protein shown is translated from the DNA. The V and J genes are TRDV1 and TRDJ1; a possible D gene is TRDD2 (7 bases). Germline V lookup: CDR1 TSWWSYY, CDR2 QGS. The CDR3 contains 21 residues. The CDR3 DNA reads TGTGCTCCTGGGGAAGTTTCCTACGGGGGGCCGTACTCTCTGTACACCGATAAACTCATCTTT. Its translation: CAPGEVSYGGPYSLYTDKLIF.

This clone was counted many times. This DNA translates differently at residue 8 from the TCRdb protein, which is that of a much larger clone; a read error is likely, and the protein shown is the DNA's own translation. The rearrangement links TRDV1 to TRDJ1, with a tentative D call TRDD2 (6 bases). V lost 9 bases and J 3 bases, leaving 14 bases between the germline ends. Germline V gives CDR1 TSWWSYY, CDR2 QGS. The CDR3 contains 13 residues. The CDR3 DNA reads as TGTGCTCTGCGGCCTTCCCTGGCCGATAAACTCATCTTT. This encodes CALRPSLADKLIF.

As concerns this clone: Translating this DNA gives a protein that differs at residue 5 from the TCRdb one, which belongs to a much larger clone; a read error is likely, and the protein shown is this translation. This chain connects TRDV3 to TRDJ1; 13 bases align to TRDD3. TCRdb supplies no J gene; here it was assigned by aligning the nucleotide sequence to germline. V shed 4 bases and J 3 bases; nucleotides not matched to a gene: 23. CDR1 and CDR2 from the germline V gene are TVYSNPD and GDNSRS (reference sequence). The CDR3 length is 20 residues. DNA for the CDR3: TGTGCCTCCCGTTCTTTCCTCTACCTTTACTGGGGGATACGCTCCGATAAACTCATCTTT. Amino acid sequence: CASRSFLYLYWGIRSDKLIF.

This clone was detected a few times. The amino acid sequence in TCRdb belongs to a much larger clone and departs from this DNA's translation at residue 21, likely a sequencing read error; the sequence shown is translated from the DNA. V and J are TRDV1 and TRDJ3, with D tentatively TRDD2 or TRDD3 (9 bases each). From germline, CDR1 is TSWWSYY and CDR2 QGS. This CDR3 region has 24 residues. Here the CDR3 reads CALGPIPFLRTGGLYSWDTRRMFF. In nucleotides, the CDR3 is TGTGCTCTTGGGCCCATCCCCTTCCTACGAACTGGGGGACTGTACTCCTGGGACACCCGACGGATGTTTTTC.

Within the sample, this clone is medium-sized. This sample also contains other DNA sequences that code for the same CDR3. The rearrangement joins TRDV1 to TRDJ1; TRDD3 agrees at 8 bases. Germline values: CDR1 TSWWSYY, CDR2 QGS. V shed 0 bases and J 1 base; nucleotides not matched to a gene: 16. There are 20 residues in the CDR3. DNA of the CDR3: TGTGCTCTTGGGGAACTTTCCCGTGGGGATACAGGGGGGGGCACCGATAAACTCATCTTT. Residues: CALGELSRGDTGGGTDKLIF.